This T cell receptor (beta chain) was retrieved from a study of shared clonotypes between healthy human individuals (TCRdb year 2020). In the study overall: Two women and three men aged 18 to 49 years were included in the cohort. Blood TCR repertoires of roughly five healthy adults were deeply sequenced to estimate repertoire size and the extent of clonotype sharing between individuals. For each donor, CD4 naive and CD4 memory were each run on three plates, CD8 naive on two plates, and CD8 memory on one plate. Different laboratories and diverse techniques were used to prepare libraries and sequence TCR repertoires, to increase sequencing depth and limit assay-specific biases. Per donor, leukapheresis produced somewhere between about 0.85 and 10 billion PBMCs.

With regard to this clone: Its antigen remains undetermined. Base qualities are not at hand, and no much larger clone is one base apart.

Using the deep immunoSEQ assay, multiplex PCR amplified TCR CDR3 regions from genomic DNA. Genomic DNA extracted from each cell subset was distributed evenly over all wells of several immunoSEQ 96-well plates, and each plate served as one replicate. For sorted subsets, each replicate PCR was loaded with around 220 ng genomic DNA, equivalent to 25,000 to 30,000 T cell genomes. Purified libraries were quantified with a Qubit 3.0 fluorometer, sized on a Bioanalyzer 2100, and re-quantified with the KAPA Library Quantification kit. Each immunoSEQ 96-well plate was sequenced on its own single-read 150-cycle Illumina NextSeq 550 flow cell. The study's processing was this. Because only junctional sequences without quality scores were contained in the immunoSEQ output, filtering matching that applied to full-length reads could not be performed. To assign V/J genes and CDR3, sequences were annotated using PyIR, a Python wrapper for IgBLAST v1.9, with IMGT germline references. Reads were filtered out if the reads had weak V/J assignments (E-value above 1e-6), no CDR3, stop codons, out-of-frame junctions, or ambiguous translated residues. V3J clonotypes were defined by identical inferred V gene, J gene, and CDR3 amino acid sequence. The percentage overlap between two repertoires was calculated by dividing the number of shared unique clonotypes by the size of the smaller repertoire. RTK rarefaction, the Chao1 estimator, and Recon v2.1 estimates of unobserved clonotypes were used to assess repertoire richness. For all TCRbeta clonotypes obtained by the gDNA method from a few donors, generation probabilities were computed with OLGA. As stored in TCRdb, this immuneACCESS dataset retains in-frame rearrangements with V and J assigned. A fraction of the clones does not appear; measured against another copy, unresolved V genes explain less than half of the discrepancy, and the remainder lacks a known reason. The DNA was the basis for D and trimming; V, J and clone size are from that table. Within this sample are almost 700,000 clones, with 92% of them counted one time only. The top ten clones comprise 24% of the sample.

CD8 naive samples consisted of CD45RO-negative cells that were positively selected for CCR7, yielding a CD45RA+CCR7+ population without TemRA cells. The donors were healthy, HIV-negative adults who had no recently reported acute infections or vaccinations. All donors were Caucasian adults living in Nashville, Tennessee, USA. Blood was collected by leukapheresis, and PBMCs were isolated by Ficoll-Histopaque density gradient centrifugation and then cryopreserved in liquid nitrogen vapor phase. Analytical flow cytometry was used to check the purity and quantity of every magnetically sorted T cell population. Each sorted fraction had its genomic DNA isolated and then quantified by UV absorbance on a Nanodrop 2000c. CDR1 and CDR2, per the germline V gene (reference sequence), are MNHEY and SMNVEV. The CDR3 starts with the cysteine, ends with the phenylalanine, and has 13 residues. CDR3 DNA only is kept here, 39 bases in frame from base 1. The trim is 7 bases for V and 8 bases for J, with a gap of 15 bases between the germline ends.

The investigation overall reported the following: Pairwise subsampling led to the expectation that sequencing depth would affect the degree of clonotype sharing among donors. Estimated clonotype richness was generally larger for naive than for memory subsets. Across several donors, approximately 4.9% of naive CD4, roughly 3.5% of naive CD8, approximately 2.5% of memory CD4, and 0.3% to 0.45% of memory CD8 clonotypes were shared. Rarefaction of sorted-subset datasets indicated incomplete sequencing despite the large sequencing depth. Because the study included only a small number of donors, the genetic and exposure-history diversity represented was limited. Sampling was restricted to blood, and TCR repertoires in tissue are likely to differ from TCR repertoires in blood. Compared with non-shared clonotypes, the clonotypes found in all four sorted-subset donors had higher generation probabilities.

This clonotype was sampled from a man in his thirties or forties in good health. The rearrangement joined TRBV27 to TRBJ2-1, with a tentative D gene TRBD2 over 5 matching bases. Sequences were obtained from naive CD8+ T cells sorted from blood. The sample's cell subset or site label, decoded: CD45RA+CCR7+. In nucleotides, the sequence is TGTGCCAGCATCTCCAAGGCCGGGGATGAGCAGTTCTTC. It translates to CASISKAGDEQFF.